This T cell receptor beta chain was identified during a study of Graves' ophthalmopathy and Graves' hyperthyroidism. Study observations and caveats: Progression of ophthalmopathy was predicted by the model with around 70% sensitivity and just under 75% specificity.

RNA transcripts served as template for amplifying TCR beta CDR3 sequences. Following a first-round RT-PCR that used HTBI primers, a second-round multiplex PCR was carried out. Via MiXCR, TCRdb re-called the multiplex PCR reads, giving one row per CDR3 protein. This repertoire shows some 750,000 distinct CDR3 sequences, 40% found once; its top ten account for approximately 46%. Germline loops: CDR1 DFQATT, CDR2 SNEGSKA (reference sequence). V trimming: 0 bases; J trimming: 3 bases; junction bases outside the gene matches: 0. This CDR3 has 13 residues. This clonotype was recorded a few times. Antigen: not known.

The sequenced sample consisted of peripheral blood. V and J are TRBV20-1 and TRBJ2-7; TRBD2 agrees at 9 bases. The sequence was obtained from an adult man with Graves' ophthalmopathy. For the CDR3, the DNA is TGCAGTGCTAGAGAGCGGGGGGGCTACGAGCAGTACTTC. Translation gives CSARERGGYEQYF.